The 14 T cell receptor beta chains below come from one sample, sequenced in a study of T cell repertoires in cytomegalovirus infection. TCRdb processed the reads anew with MiXCR; each CDR3 protein has one entry. Among 900,000 to 950,000 distinct CDR3 sequences listed, about a third were seen once. These receptors lack a known antigen. This material consisted of cultured CD8+ T cells from PBMCs, taken from culture after CMV antigen stimulation. These TCRs come from a human donor in good health (CMV status not recorded). Some clones in this sample may be carry-over from other donors' samples.

The rearrangement joins TRBV29-1 to TRBJ2-1; the match to TRBD2 covers 10 bases. Germline assignment: CDR1 SQVTM and CDR2 ANQGSEA. Trimming took 4 bases from V and 0 from J; bases not matched to a gene: 12. The CDR3 totals 18 residues. DNA for the CDR3: TGCAGCGTTGCTGGACTAGCGGAGATATTGAGCTCCTACAATGAGCAGTTCTTC. This gives the protein CSVAGLAEILSSYNEQFF.

The gene calls are TRBV2 and TRBJ2-2, with 10 bases matching TRBD1. The CDR3 is 14 amino acids. The germline gives CDR1 SNHLY, CDR2 FYNNEI. The V segment lost 7 bases and the J segment 5 bases; nucleotides outside the gene matches: 4. CDR3 protein: CASMPGQGTGELFF. As DNA, the CDR3 is TGTGCCAGCATGCCGGGACAGGGGACCGGGGAGCTGTTTTTT.

This clonotype was counted between two and nine times. The gene calls are TRBV6-5 and TRBJ1-2, with D possibly TRBD1 on 5 matching bases. The CDR3 runs to 13 residues. CDR1 is MNHEY, CDR2 SVGAGI, per germline. Trimming took off 0 bases at V and 8 bases at J, with 10 bases between the two ends. This CDR3 is CASSYSAGQGYTF. CDR3 DNA sequence: TGTGCCAGCAGTTACTCGGCGGGGCAAGGCTACACCTTC.

This clonotype was detected only a few times. The chain couples TRBV7-2 to TRBJ1-4; D is undetermined. The CDR3 consists of 17 residues. The germline V gene encodes CDR1 SGHTA and CDR2 FQGNSA. Between the trimmed V and J ends, which lost 5 bases and 4 bases, there was a span of 20 bases. The CDR3 DNA reads as TGTGCCAGCAGCCACGAAGGTTTCTTCGTTTATAATGAAAAACTGTTTTTT. Protein sequence: CASSHEGFFVYNEKLFF.

J is TRBJ2-3 and V is TRBV7-4; a weak D match, TRBD2 (6 bases). This CDR3 spans 15 amino acids. Germline CDR1 is SGHVT and CDR2 is SQSDAQ. The V end was cut by 4 bases, the J end by 0 bases, with 11 bases between. In DNA form, the CDR3 reads TGTGCCAGCAGCTCATCCGGGACTAGCACAGATACGCAGTATTTT. It specifies CASSSSGTSTDTQYF.

This clonotype was counted only a few times. This chain connects TRBV7-4 to TRBJ1-1; TRBD1 aligns across 7 bases. The V gene end was trimmed by 4 bases and the J gene end by 4 bases; junction bases not matched to a gene: 21. This CDR3 has 19 residues. The germline V gene encodes CDR1 SGHVT and CDR2 SQSDAQ. The CDR3, as DNA: TGTGCCAGCAGCTCCCCCACAATGACGGAGGGGGCTGTAAGCACTGAAGCTTTCTTT. This translates into CASSSPTMTEGAVSTEAFF. The full variable domain, its missing parts supplied by reference TRBV7-4 and TRBJ1-1, is GAGVSQSPRYKVAKRGRDVALRCDSISGHVTLYWYRQTLGQGSEVLTYSQSDAQRDKSGRPSGRFSAERPERSVSTLKIQRTEQGDSAVYLCASSSPTMTEGAVSTEAFFGQGTRLTVV.

This clonotype was found a few times. This chain uses TRBV4-1 with TRBJ2-1, with TRBD1 identical over 9 bases. V lost 2 bases to trimming and J lost 6 bases; unmatched junction nucleotides: 5. The CDR3 covers 15 residues. The V gene's germline CDR1 is MGHRA and CDR2 YSYEKL. CDR3 coding DNA: TGCGCCAGCAGCCAAACAGGGGGCACCTTCAATGAGCAGTTCTTC. Translating gives CASSQTGGTFNEQFF.

This clonotype turned up a few times. The chain recombines TRBV6-2 or TRBV6-3 with TRBJ2-1; the D gene is possibly TRBD1 (7 bases). The CDR3 loop spans 17 amino acids. Germline CDR1 is MNHEY and CDR2 is SVGEGT. V dropped 2 bases and J dropped 2 bases, with 16 bases sitting between them. The CDR3 DNA reads TGTGCCAGCAGTTACCGTCCTGCAGGGGGGCCCTACAATGAGCAGTTCTTC. Protein product: CASSYRPAGGPYNEQFF.

This chain links TRBV6-5 with TRBJ2-1; 9 positions match TRBD1. In germline, CDR1 is MNHEY, CDR2 SVGAGI. The CDR3 is 15 amino acids. V trimming: 5 bases; J trimming: 4 bases; junction bases outside the gene matches: 6. The CDR3 is CASSEDRGEYNEQFF. CDR3 nucleotide sequence: TGTGCCAGCAGTGAAGACAGGGGGGAGTACAATGAGCAGTTCTTC.

This clonotype appeared many times. The V call is TRBV7-6, the J call TRBJ2-7, with TRBD2 identical over 11 bases. CDR3 length equals 17 residues. The germline V gene has CDR1 SGHVS and CDR2 FNYEAQ. J was trimmed by 1 base and V by 6 bases; bases with no gene match: 11. CDR3 amino acids: CASRPTSGGEISYEQYF. For the CDR3, the DNA is TGTGCCAGCAGGCCTACTAGCGGGGGTGAGATATCCTACGAGCAGTACTTC.

The sample holds many counts of this clonotype. This chain links TRBV12-3 or TRBV12-4 with TRBJ1-1; D is unclear. The CDR3 has 14 residues. Trimming shortened V by 1 base and J by 3 bases, and 9 bases separated the two germline ends. The CDR3 DNA is TGTGCCAGCAGTTTAGGGAACTGGGACACTGAAGCTTTCTTT. It codes for CASSLGNWDTEAFF.

This clonotype was seen a few times. Given a much more abundant clone one base away, this may be a read error. The CDR3 sequence: CASSSTKLRATDTQYF. In DNA, the CDR3 is TGTGCCAGCAGCTCCACAAAATTGAGAGCGACAGATACGCAGTATTTT. The chain carries TRBV7-2 and TRBJ2-3; unclear D gene. The CDR3 runs to 16 residues. The V gene's germline CDR1 is SGHTA and CDR2 FQGNSA. The germline V and J ends were trimmed by 4 bases and 3 bases, with 17 bases remaining between them.

This clonotype was picked up one time. The chain carries TRBV5-1 and TRBJ2-3; D may be TRBD2 (7 bases). V shed 4 bases and J shed 4 bases, with 16 bases lying between them. The germline V gene encodes CDR1 SGHRS and CDR2 YFSETQ. The CDR3 contains 15 residues. The CDR3 bases are TGCGCCAGCAGCCCTCGGAGGGGGGGTGCAGATACGCAGTATTTT. Protein sequence: CASSPRRGGADTQYF. The full variable domain, its missing parts supplied by reference TRBV5-1 and TRBJ2-3, is KAGVTQTPRYLIKTRGQQVTLSCSPISGHRSVSWYQQTPGQGLQFLFEYFSETQRNKGNFPGRFSGRQFSNSRSEMNVSTLELGDSALYLCASSPRRGGADTQYFGPGTRLTVL.

For this clonotype: One end of the junction is discordant with germline, which a read error may explain. This chain connects TRBV27 to TRBJ1-2; no definite D call. Germline V lookup: CDR1 MNHEY, CDR2 SMNVEV (reference sequence). The CDR3 extends over 14 amino acids. This chain's CDR3 is CASRPRGGDYGYTF. Here the CDR3 DNA reads TGTGCCAGCAGGCCTCGTGGCGGTGACTATGGTTACACCTTC.